Below, 29 T cell receptor beta chains from the same sample are listed, as sequenced in a study of CD8 T cells in Susac syndrome. Reverse transcription of about 0.5 to 1 ug RNA was performed with random hexamers. TCRdb itself ran the immunoSEQ multiplex PCR reads through MiXCR, one entry per CDR3 protein. Of more than 120,000 distinct CDR3 sequences listed, less than 95% were seen once; the top ten hold less than 0.095%. The sample taken for sequencing was CD4+ T cells from PBMCs. These receptor sequences come from a human donor in good health.

The chain is built from TRBV10-3 and TRBJ2-5; TRBD2 aligns across 13 bases. The CDR3 totals 14 residues. J was trimmed by 2 bases and V by 10 bases; bases with no gene match: 4. Per the germline V gene, CDR1 is ENHRY and CDR2 is SYGVKD. The DNA of the CDR3 is TGTGCCACGGGGACTAGCGGGGTTCAAGAGACCCAGTACTTC. Translation gives CATGTSGVQETQYF.

This clonotype was seen just once. The chain has TRBV4-1 and TRBJ2-1, with D perhaps matching TRBD2 (5 bases). The germline V gene has CDR1 MGHRA and CDR2 YSYEKL. V lost 0 bases and J lost 4, with 13 bases in between. The CDR3 runs to 16 residues. The CDR3 here is CASSQDRAGLYNEQFF. The CDR3 DNA reads as TGCGCCAGCAGCCAAGATAGGGCGGGTTTATACAATGAGCAGTTCTTC.

The V and J genes are TRBV3-1 and TRBJ2-5; 11 bases match TRBD2. Germline lookup yields CDR1 LGHDT and CDR2 YNNKEL (reference sequence). J lost 2 bases, V lost 4 bases, and 6 bases had no gene match. The CDR3 consists of 16 residues. CDR3 residues: CASSRTSGSPQETQYF. The CDR3 DNA sequence: TGTGCCAGCAGCCGAACTAGCGGGAGTCCGCAAGAGACCCAGTACTTC.

The chain couples TRBV20-1 to TRBJ1-2; no reliable D call. Trimming removed 3 bases from V and 0 bases from J, with 11 bases in between. Germline-derived CDR1 and CDR2 are DFQATT and SNEGSKA (reference sequence). The CDR3 runs 14 residues. The CDR3 protein is CSASPVGANYGYTF. DNA for the CDR3: TGCAGTGCTAGCCCAGTCGGAGCTAACTATGGCTACACCTTC.

This chain joins TRBV12-3 or TRBV12-4 and TRBJ1-1, with D possibly being TRBD1 (6 bases). The germline V and J ends were trimmed by 7 bases and 1 base, with 13 bases remaining between them. The CDR3 totals 14 residues. This CDR3 reads CASIWGRGNTEAFF. The CDR3 nucleotides are TGTGCCAGCATTTGGGGGCGGGGGAACACTGAAGCTTTCTTT.

The J gene is TRBJ1-1, the V gene TRBV18; unclear D gene. Trimming took 6 bases from V and 5 from J, leaving 19 bases between them. CDR3 length equals 15 residues. Per the germline V gene, CDR1 is KGHSH and CDR2 is LQKENI. CDR3 residues: CASSPTTGSETEAFF. The CDR3 region has the DNA TGTGCCAGCTCCCCCACAACGGGATCGGAAACTGAAGCTTTCTTT.

This clonotype was seen a single time. The rearrangement joins TRBV10-3 to TRBJ2-7; 12 bases map to TRBD1. The CDR3 extends over 17 amino acids. J lost 5 bases, V lost 0 bases, and 8 bases had no gene match. Germline V gives CDR1 ENHRY, CDR2 SYGVKD. The CDR3 loop is CAISESIPGQGAHEQYF. CDR3 DNA: TGTGCCATCAGTGAGTCGATTCCGGGACAGGGGGCCCACGAGCAGTACTTC.

V is TRBV27 and J is TRBJ1-1; 7 nucleotides agree with TRBD1. The J segment lost 8 bases and the V segment lost 7 bases, leaving 19 bases of the junction unmatched. The CDR3 runs 16 residues. Germline assignment: CDR1 MNHEY and CDR2 SMNVEV (reference sequence). This chain's CDR3 is CASTSRDSAKGREAFF. The CDR3 nucleotides read TGTGCCAGCACCTCTAGGGACAGCGCCAAGGGTAGGGAAGCTTTCTTT.

The V and J genes are TRBV12-3 or TRBV12-4 and TRBJ1-1; 8 bases line up with TRBD1. This CDR3 comprises 17 residues. V dropped 4 bases and J dropped 1; count of bases not matched to a gene: 11. The chain's CDR3 is CASSYWTGIRRNTEAFF. CDR3 bases: TGTGCCAGCAGTTATTGGACAGGGATTAGGAGGAACACTGAAGCTTTCTTT.

The V and J genes are TRBV18 and TRBJ1-2; 7 nucleotides align to TRBD1. Germline lookup yields CDR1 KGHSH and CDR2 LQKENI. The CDR3 runs to 16 residues. J was trimmed by 3 bases and V by 3 bases; bases with no gene match: 10. CDR3 bases: TGTGCCAGCTCACCCGACAGGGAAAGAGCGGACTATGGCTACACCTTC. It specifies CASSPDRERADYGYTF.

The CDR3 reads CASSLEWTGSYGYTF. The DNA for the CDR3 is TGTGCCAGCAGCTTAGAGTGGACAGGGAGCTATGGCTACACCTTC. V usage is TRBV7-2 and J usage is TRBJ1-2; 8 bases map to TRBD1. Trimming took 1 base from V and 4 from J; bases not matched to a gene: 5. The CDR3 covers 15 residues. From germline, CDR1 is SGHTA and CDR2 FQGNSA.

The genes are TRBV7-9 and TRBJ2-2, with D uncertain. The CDR3 runs to 13 residues. The V end lost 5 bases, the J end lost 4 bases, and 8 bases lay between the germline ends. In germline, CDR1 is SEHNR, CDR2 FQNEAQ (reference sequence). The CDR3 nucleotides are TGTGCCAGCAGCCACCGTGTCACCGGGGAGCTGTTTTTT. Translating gives CASSHRVTGELFF.

This clonotype was seen only once. The chain is built from TRBV6-2 or TRBV6-3 and TRBJ2-3; no reliable D call. The CDR3 loop spans 15 amino acids. Trimming stripped 2 bases from V and 6 bases from J, with 15 bases between. From germline, CDR1 is MNHEY and CDR2 SVGEGT. The CDR3 spells CASSYRPRSRDTQYF. CDR3 coding DNA: TGTGCCAGCAGTTACAGACCGCGGAGTAGGGATACGCAGTATTTT.

The chain has TRBV30 and TRBJ2-1; 7 nucleotides align to TRBD1. V lost 7 bases and J lost 15; bases outside the gene matches: 12. CDR3 length: 11 residues. CDR1 GTSNPN and CDR2 SVGIG come from the germline V gene (reference sequence). CDR3 residues: CASNLTGFLFF. The CDR3 DNA follows: TGTGCCTCGAACCTGACAGGGTTTCTGTTCTTC.

This clonotype was observed a single time. This CDR3 reads CASRLAGGHGYTF. The DNA of the CDR3 is TGTGCCAGCAGACTAGCAGGGGGGCATGGCTACACCTTC. This chain joins TRBV3-1 and TRBJ1-2; 7 bases fit TRBD1. Germline CDR1 reads LGHDT; CDR2 reads YNNKEL (reference sequence). The CDR3 covers 13 residues. V dropped 6 bases and J dropped 6; count of bases not matched to a gene: 7.

This chain joins TRBV19 and TRBJ2-5; the D is unclear. This CDR3 spans 13 amino acids. Per germline, CDR1 LNHDA and CDR2 SQIVND (reference sequence). Trimming cost V 1 base and J 7 bases, with 10 bases left between them. In DNA, the CDR3 is TGTGCCAGTAGTATAGGGCCTCTCGCGACCCAGTACTTC. Its translation is CASSIGPLATQYF.

CDR3 nucleotides: TGTGCCTGGAGTAACGGACAGGGGGCAACTAATGAAAAACTGTTTTTT. This gives the protein CAWSNGQGATNEKLFF. The V call is TRBV30, the J call TRBJ1-4, with 10 bases aligning to TRBD1. The V gene end was trimmed by 2 bases and the J gene end by 0 bases; junction bases not matched to a gene: 3. The CDR3 totals 16 residues. CDR1 and CDR2 from the germline V gene are GTSNPN and SVGIG (reference sequence).

The V and J genes are TRBV3-1 and TRBJ2-7, with D unresolved. Germline assignment: CDR1 LGHDT and CDR2 YNNKEL (reference sequence). The CDR3 has 12 amino acids. V was clipped by 6 bases and J by 4 bases, with 10 bases between them. The CDR3: CASRGLPYEQYF. CDR3 coding DNA: TGTGCCAGCAGGGGGTTACCGTACGAGCAGTACTTC.

As regards this clonotype: The CDR3 ends on some other residue instead of the conserved phenylalanine or tryptophan, so this is likely a read error. The chain uses TRBV30 and TRBJ1-2; 9 bases fit TRBD1. The CDR3 loop spans 16 amino acids. The V segment lost 0 bases and the J segment 2 bases; nucleotides outside the gene matches: 7. The V gene's germline CDR1 is GTSNPN and CDR2 SVGIG (reference sequence). CDR3 protein: CAWSVPRTGVNYGYTL. The CDR3 coding sequence is TGTGCCTGGAGTGTACCCCGGACAGGGGTCAACTATGGCTACACCCTC.

This sequence joins TRBV30 and TRBJ2-3; D gene ambiguous. Germline assignment: CDR1 GTSNPN and CDR2 SVGIG (reference sequence). The CDR3 contains 13 residues. With 0 bases removed from V and 3 bases from J, the gap between germline ends came to 7 bases. This chain's CDR3 is CAWSVRGTDTQYF. CDR3 nucleotide sequence: TGTGCCTGGAGTGTTAGAGGTACAGATACGCAGTATTTT.

This clonotype was seen only once. CDR3 sequence: CASSLTGGSIQYF. DNA of the CDR3: TGTGCCAGCAGCTTAACAGGGGGCTCCATTCAGTACTTC. J is TRBJ2-4 and V is TRBV9; the match to TRBD1 covers 9 bases. V shed 4 bases, J shed 9 bases, and the junction held 5 bases outside the gene matches. Germline-derived CDR1 and CDR2 are SGDLS and YYNGEE. CDR3 length: 13 amino acids.

This chain connects TRBV12-3 or TRBV12-4 to TRBJ2-5, with 9 bases lining up with TRBD2. The CDR3 extends over 14 amino acids. Germline trimming cut 6 bases from V and 5 bases from J; bases unmatched to any gene: 7. The CDR3 spells CASSLGGRAETQYF. The CDR3 DNA reads TGTGCCAGCAGCCTCGGCGGGAGGGCGGAGACCCAGTACTTC.

This clonotype was observed once. The V call is TRBV6-5, the J call TRBJ2-1, with 10 bases aligning to TRBD2. Germline V gene data show CDR1 as MNHEY and CDR2 as SVGAGI. CDR3 size: 17 residues. Trimming removed 1 base from V and 4 bases from J; junction bases left unmatched: 7. The CDR3 loop is CASSYFSASGGYNEQFF. For the CDR3, the DNA is TGTGCCAGCAGTTACTTCAGTGCTAGCGGGGGTTACAATGAGCAGTTCTTC.

The V and J genes are TRBV3-1 and TRBJ1-2, with D possibly matching TRBD1 (5 bases). V lost 2 bases to trimming and J lost 4 bases, with 17 bases between them. CDR3 length: 16 amino acids. Germline V gene lookup returns CDR1 LGHDT and CDR2 YNNKEL (reference sequence). The CDR3 sequence is CASSQTAPGNGYGYTF. CDR3 sequence (DNA): TGTGCCAGCAGCCAAACTGCTCCAGGGAACGGCTATGGCTACACCTTC.

The chain has TRBV12-3 or TRBV12-4 and TRBJ2-5, with 8 bases lining up with TRBD1. Unmatched junction bases numbered 6, after V lost 1 base and J lost 5 bases. This CDR3 has 15 residues. DNA of the CDR3: TGTGCCAGCAGTTTAGATCTCAGGGGGCTTGAGACCCAGTACTTC. This translates into CASSLDLRGLETQYF.

V usage is TRBV6-1 and J usage is TRBJ2-3, with D unclear. Deletions cut 10 bases from V and 2 bases from J, with 19 bases between. This CDR3 region has 15 residues. The V gene's germline CDR1 is MNHNS and CDR2 SASEGT. CDR3 DNA sequence: TGTGCCACCAAAACTACGGCAGGACCCACAGATACGCAGTATTTT. Encoded protein: CATKTTAGPTDTQYF.

The J gene is TRBJ2-1, the V gene TRBV30; 7 nucleotides align to TRBD2. This CDR3 region has 15 residues. Trimming took 2 bases from V and 2 from J; bases not matched to a gene: 6. From germline, CDR1 is GTSNPN and CDR2 SVGIG (reference sequence). CDR3 DNA sequence: TGTGCCTGGAGTACCGGCGGGAGCACCTACAATGAGCAGTTCTTC. Its translation is CAWSTGGSTYNEQFF.

V and J are TRBV2 and TRBJ2-1, with 10 bases aligning to TRBD1. The CDR3 sequence is 14 residues long. V dropped 7 bases and J dropped 7; count of bases not matched to a gene: 7. The germline gives CDR1 SNHLY, CDR2 FYNNEI. DNA for the CDR3: TGTGCCAGCACCCCGGGACAGGGGCAGAATGAGCAGTTCTTC. It translates to CASTPGQGQNEQFF.

This clonotype was counted once. The rearrangement joins TRBV12-3 or TRBV12-4 to TRBJ2-1, with 9 bases that match TRBD1. The V gene end was trimmed by 3 bases and the J gene end by 5 bases; junction bases not matched to a gene: 8. The length of the CDR3 is 16 residues. The CDR3 sequence: CASSFRTGEMNNEQFF. CDR3 bases: TGTGCCAGCAGTTTTAGGACAGGGGAAATGAACAATGAGCAGTTCTTC.